Below are 30 T cell receptor beta chains sequenced from a single sample in a study of beta chain features in type 1 diabetes. Since all of the isolated RNA was reverse transcribed, expressed TCRB transcripts were what got sequenced. Repertoires were generated with immunoSEQ multiplex PCR, while TCRdb's copy carries only in-frame clones and drops some. The sample contains 620,000 or so clones, around 15% of which appear only once. The specimen sequenced was naive CD4+ T cells from blood. Receptors were obtained from a young man in good health.

This clone has more than one count but fewer than ten. V gene TRBV9 combines with J gene TRBJ1-2; D is unresolved. CDR1 and CDR2 (germline): SGDLS, YYNGEE. The length of the CDR3 is 14 residues. Trimming left V 2 bases short and J 7 bases short, with 15 bases between. The CDR3 loop is CASSVGVSLSGYTF. The DNA of the CDR3 is TGTGCCAGCAGCGTCGGAGTCTCCCTATCTGGCTACACCTTC.

The rearrangement uses TRBV7-9 and TRBJ1-6; TRBD1 matches 11 bases. CDR1 is SEHNR and CDR2 is FQNEAQ in the germline V gene (reference sequence). The junction had 14 bases not matched to a gene; V was cut back by 3 bases and J by 10 bases. CDR3 size: 18 residues. The CDR3 is CASSFPGLGQGAKSPLHF. In DNA, the CDR3 is TGTGCCAGCAGCTTCCCGGGCCTCGGACAGGGGGCGAAATCACCCCTCCACTTT.

This clone has only a few counts. The rearrangement joins TRBV27 to TRBJ1-5; 7 bases line up with TRBD1. There are 15 residues in the CDR3. Germline-derived CDR1 and CDR2 are MNHEY and SMNVEV (reference sequence). V shed 5 bases, J shed 0 bases, and the junction held 4 bases outside the gene matches. The CDR3: CASSVRDSSNQPQHF. CDR3 bases: TGTGCCAGCAGTGTGCGGGACAGTAGCAATCAGCCCCAGCATTTT.

This clone was detected a few times. Different DNA sequences within this sample yield the same CDR3. CDR3 nucleotide sequence: TGTGCCAGCAGCTTACGCCGAGCAGATACGCAGTATTTT. Encoded protein: CASSLRRADTQYF. The V gene is TRBV7-3, the J gene TRBJ2-3; D remains unclear. The CDR3 contains 13 residues. Trimming pared 2 bases from V and 4 bases from J, leaving 7 bases between. Germline-derived CDR1 and CDR2 are SGHTA and FQGTGA.

This clone was counted only a few times. In the same sample, other DNA sequences code for this CDR3. This rearrangement joins TRBV5-1 to TRBJ2-3, with 7 bases that match TRBD1. The CDR3 is 14 residues long. Losses at the gene ends were 7 bases for V and 3 bases for J; bases not matched to a gene: 8. Germline V lookup: CDR1 SGHRS, CDR2 YFSETQ. Here the CDR3 reads CASSRQGGTDTQYF. In DNA, the CDR3 is TGCGCCAGCTCCCGACAGGGTGGAACAGATACGCAGTATTTT.

This clone was picked up a small number of times. This chain uses TRBV28 with TRBJ2-7; 11 bases are a match to TRBD1. The J segment lost 4 bases and the V segment lost 6 bases, leaving 5 bases of the junction unmatched. The CDR3 runs to 14 residues. Germline CDR1 reads MDHEN; CDR2 reads SYDVKM. The CDR3 loop is CASRMDRGQYEQYF. CDR3 DNA: TGTGCCAGCAGGATGGACAGGGGGCAATACGAGCAGTACTTC.

The chain recombines TRBV5-6 with TRBJ2-7; TRBD1 matches at 9 bases. Trimming at V came to 5 bases and at J to 5 bases, leaving 11 bases not matched to a gene. Per germline, CDR1 SGHDT and CDR2 YYEEEE. This CDR3 has 15 amino acids. Here the CDR3 reads CASRRPGQGPHEQYF. DNA for the CDR3: TGTGCCAGCAGAAGACCGGGACAGGGCCCCCACGAGCAGTACTTC.

This chain joins TRBV6-5 and TRBJ1-2, with 9 nucleotides matching TRBD1. The trim removed 5 bases at V and 5 bases at J, leaving 0 bases unmatched. The CDR3 totals 12 residues. CDR1 is MNHEY, CDR2 SVGAGI, per germline. DNA of the CDR3: TGTGCCAGCAGTGGACAGGGGTATGGCTACACCTTC. This sequence encodes CASSGQGYGYTF.

The chain combines TRBV7-2 with TRBJ1-4; D call uncertain. Trimming pared 6 bases from V and 5 bases from J, leaving 16 bases between. Per germline, CDR1 SGHTA and CDR2 FQGNSA. The CDR3 has 15 residues. The DNA of the CDR3 is TGTGCCAGCAGGCTAATGGGAAACCAAAATGAAAAACTGTTTTTT. This gives the protein CASRLMGNQNEKLFF.

On this clone itself: Other nucleotide sequences in the sample specify the same CDR3. The rearrangement joins TRBV9 to TRBJ2-5, with D unclear. The CDR3 is made up of 13 amino acids. CDR1 is SGDLS and CDR2 is YYNGEE in the germline V gene. V shed 3 bases and J shed 1 base, with 7 bases lying between them. In nucleotides, the CDR3 is TGTGCCAGCAGCGCGGGTCTCCAAGAGACCCAGTACTTC. It yields the protein CASSAGLQETQYF.

This clone was seen only a few times. Other DNA sequences in the same sample also yield this CDR3. CDR3 bases: TGCGCCAGCAGTCACGCGGCCGGGACTAGCGGGGAACTTAGCACAGATACGCAGTATTTT. Amino acids: CASSHAAGTSGELSTDTQYF. The gene calls are TRBV23-1 and TRBJ2-3; 13 bases line up with TRBD2. TRBV23-1 is an ORF for which the function is uncertain. V dropped 3 bases and J dropped 0; count of bases not matched to a gene: 12. The CDR3 loop spans 20 amino acids.

This chain joins TRBV7-9 and TRBJ2-5, with D unresolved. V shed 5 bases and J shed 5 bases, with 24 bases lying between them. Germline values: CDR1 SEHNR, CDR2 FQNEAQ (reference sequence). The CDR3 length is 17 residues. As DNA, the CDR3 is TGTGCCAGCAGCCCCGGCCGGTACGAGGCCCTATCGGAGACCCAGTACTTC. Translated, it gives CASSPGRYEALSETQYF.

This clone was seen only a few times. The V call is TRBV14, the J call TRBJ2-7; D gene uncertain. The CDR3 extends over 16 amino acids. V lost 1 base and J lost 4, with 17 bases in between. Germline lookup yields CDR1 SGHDN and CDR2 FVKESK. CDR3 loop: CASSQVKGPEYYEQYF. As DNA, the CDR3 is TGTGCCAGCAGCCAAGTGAAGGGCCCAGAATATTACGAGCAGTACTTC.

This clone has just a few counts. V usage is TRBV2 and J usage is TRBJ2-7; no reliable D call. The CDR3 contains 15 residues. Trimming shortened V by 5 bases and J by 4 bases, and 18 bases separated the two germline ends. Germline V CDR1 and CDR2: SNHLY, FYNNEI. The CDR3 protein is CASSMSNVGGYEQYF. CDR3 DNA sequence: TGTGCCAGCAGTATGTCCAACGTCGGTGGATACGAGCAGTACTTC.

The CDR3 here is CASSLGPKQFF. CDR3 coding DNA: TGTGCCAGCAGCTTGGGGCCGAAGCAGTTCTTC. The J gene is TRBJ2-1, the V gene TRBV5-4; D is ambiguous. Germline V gene data show CDR1 as SGHNT and CDR2 as YYREEE (reference sequence). V dropped 0 bases and J dropped 11 bases, with 6 bases sitting between them. The CDR3 sequence is 11 residues long.

This clone was recorded a few times. The J gene is TRBJ1-1, the V gene TRBV7-2; D unresolved. The CDR3 consists of 11 residues. Germline V gene sequence: CDR1 SGHTA, CDR2 FQGNSA. The ends were cut back, 2 bases at V and 8 bases at J, with 6 bases in the middle. CDR3 sequence: CASSLQREAFF. The CDR3 DNA follows: TGTGCCAGCAGCTTACAAAGGGAAGCTTTCTTT.

This clone has more than one count but fewer than ten. This chain connects TRBV30 to TRBJ2-5; maybe TRBD1 (5 bases). Germline V gives CDR1 GTSNPN, CDR2 SVGIG (reference sequence). The CDR3 is 16 residues long. The V gene lost 3 bases and the J gene lost 4 bases, with 21 bases spanning the gap. In DNA form, the CDR3 reads TGTGCCTGGAGCATCAGGTCAGGGCCTGCCGTAGAGACCCAGTACTTC. Translation: CAWSIRSGPAVETQYF.

The gene calls are TRBV6-5 and TRBJ1-1; TRBD1 is a possible D gene (6 bases). V was pared by 6 bases and J by 5 bases, with 19 bases between. This CDR3 comprises 15 residues. The germline gives CDR1 MNHEY, CDR2 SVGAGI. CDR3 nucleotides: TGTGCCAGCAGGCCGGCGATAGGGGGACGGACTGAAGCTTTCTTT. Residues: CASRPAIGGRTEAFF.

This clone has only a few counts. This chain connects TRBV19 to TRBJ2-7, with no clear D. V lost 5 bases and J 5 bases, leaving 16 bases between the germline ends. The CDR3 has 14 residues. Germline V gene lookup returns CDR1 LNHDA and CDR2 SQIVND (reference sequence). CDR3 coding DNA: TGTGCCAGTAGTCTTTTGCCAGCTGGTAACGAGCAGTACTTC. Protein sequence: CASSLLPAGNEQYF.

The chain combines TRBV5-4 with TRBJ2-7, with D uncertain. The germline V gene encodes CDR1 SGHNT and CDR2 YYREEE (reference sequence). Between the trimmed V and J ends, which lost 0 bases and 5 bases, there was a span of 6 bases. The CDR3 is 12 amino acids. Written as DNA, the CDR3 is TGTGCCAGCAGCTTGGGTGAAGACGAGCAGTACTTC. It is translated as CASSLGEDEQYF.

This clone has a handful of counts. This rearrangement joins TRBV5-1 to TRBJ2-7; tentative D call: TRBD2 (7 bases). Germline V lookup: CDR1 SGHRS, CDR2 YFSETQ. CDR3 size: 18 residues. The ends were cut back, 6 bases at V and 3 bases at J, with 28 bases in the middle. The CDR3 nucleotides read TGCGCCAGCACCCTACTACCCCTGGGGGCTAGCGGAGACTACGAGCAGTACTTC. Its translation is CASTLLPLGASGDYEQYF.

This clone was counted between two and nine times. The rearrangement uses TRBV28 and TRBJ1-1, with no clear D. The V gene lost 6 bases and the J gene lost 11 bases, with 16 bases spanning the gap. CDR3 size: 12 residues. CDR1 MDHEN and CDR2 SYDVKM come from the germline V gene. The CDR3 loop is CASSLRTEVAFF. The CDR3 DNA is TGTGCCAGCAGCCTTAGGACTGAGGTGGCTTTCTTT. The full variable domain, in which reference TRBV28 and TRBJ1-1 provide the parts outside the CDR3, is DVKVTQSSRYLVKRTGEKVFLECVQDMDHENMFWYRQDPGLGLRLIYFSYDVKMKEKGDIPEGYSVSREKKERFSLILESASTNQTSMYLCASSLRTEVAFFGQGTRLTVV.

The chain joins TRBV28 to TRBJ1-5; 7 bases fit TRBD1. Germline assignment: CDR1 MDHEN and CDR2 SYDVKM. V gave up 8 bases and J gave up 4 bases; unmatched junction bases: 11. The CDR3 consists of 15 residues. CDR3 loop: CASGIGGQTNQPQHF. The CDR3 DNA sequence: TGTGCCAGCGGGATCGGGGGACAGACTAATCAGCCCCAGCATTTT.

The V call is TRBV7-9, the J call TRBJ2-5; 11 nucleotides line up with TRBD2. Per germline, CDR1 SEHNR and CDR2 FQNEAQ (reference sequence). The CDR3 is 17 amino acids. V lost 6 bases, J lost 5 bases, and 14 bases stayed unmatched. The CDR3 sequence: CASSLLRLAGGWETQYF. In nucleotides, the CDR3 is TGTGCCAGCAGTTTGCTACGGCTAGCGGGGGGTTGGGAGACCCAGTACTTC.

This clone was seen more than once but under ten times. The rearrangement joins TRBV30 to TRBJ1-3, with TRBD1 matching 7 bases. J was trimmed by 0 bases and V by 8 bases; bases with no gene match: 16. Germline CDR1 reads GTSNPN; CDR2 reads SVGIG (reference sequence). The CDR3 loop spans 17 amino acids. The CDR3 DNA reads TGTGCCCGGCGACGACAGGGCGAACTCCACTCTGGAAACACCATATATTTT. As protein: CARRRQGELHSGNTIYF.

This clone was counted a few times. The genes are TRBV11-2 and TRBJ1-4; 8 positions agree with TRBD1. Per germline, CDR1 SGHAT and CDR2 FQNNGV. After removal of 5 bases from V and 12 bases from J, the junction contained 11 bases not matched to a gene. There are 14 residues in the CDR3. CDR3 nucleotides: TGTGCCAGCAGCCCGACAGGGGCTGAGAGGCAACTGTTTTTT. Protein: CASSPTGAERQLFF.

The rearrangement links TRBV10-3 to TRBJ2-7, with TRBD1 matching 7 bases. This CDR3 is 18 amino acids long. CDR1 and CDR2 (germline): ENHRY, SYGVKD. Trimming cost V 3 bases and J 0 bases; bases outside gene matches: 14. The CDR3 bases are TGTGCCATCAGTGAACTTACTCCTTCGGGACAGAGCTCCTACGAGCAGTACTTC. This translates into CAISELTPSGQSSYEQYF.

This clone was detected a few times. The chain carries TRBV4-1 and TRBJ2-3; maybe TRBD2 (6 bases). V lost 1 base and J 0 bases, leaving 17 bases between the germline ends. Germline V CDR1 and CDR2: MGHRA, YSYEKL. The CDR3 is 18 residues long. In DNA form, the CDR3 reads TGCGCCAGCAGCCAAGCTATGTCTGGAGGGCGAAGCACAGATACGCAGTATTTT. As protein: CASSQAMSGGRSTDTQYF.

The chain employs TRBV5-8 and TRBJ1-2; D might be TRBD1 (6 bases). The CDR3 consists of 16 residues. V shed 0 bases and J shed 8 bases, with 20 bases lying between them. Germline lookup yields CDR1 SGHTS and CDR2 YDEGEE. As DNA, the CDR3 is TGTGCCAGCAGCTTGGGGCACAAGGCAGGGGTAGGAGGCTACACCTTC. This encodes CASSLGHKAGVGGYTF. The full variable domain, completed using reference TRBV5-8 and TRBJ1-2, is EAGVTQSPTHLIKTRGQQATLRCSPISGHTSVYWYQQALGLGLQFLLWYDEGEERNRGNFPPRFSGRQFPNYSSELNVNALELEDSALYLCASSLGHKAGVGGYTFGSGTRLTVV.

CDR3 in amino acids: CASRPIWQGSYNEQFF. Here the CDR3 DNA reads TGTGCCAGTAGGCCCATCTGGCAGGGTTCCTACAATGAGCAGTTCTTC. This chain links TRBV19 with TRBJ2-1, with D tentatively TRBD1 (5 bases). Between the trimmed V and J ends, which lost 6 bases and 1 base, there was a span of 16 bases. This CDR3 has 16 residues. Germline CDR1 reads LNHDA; CDR2 reads SQIVND (reference sequence).